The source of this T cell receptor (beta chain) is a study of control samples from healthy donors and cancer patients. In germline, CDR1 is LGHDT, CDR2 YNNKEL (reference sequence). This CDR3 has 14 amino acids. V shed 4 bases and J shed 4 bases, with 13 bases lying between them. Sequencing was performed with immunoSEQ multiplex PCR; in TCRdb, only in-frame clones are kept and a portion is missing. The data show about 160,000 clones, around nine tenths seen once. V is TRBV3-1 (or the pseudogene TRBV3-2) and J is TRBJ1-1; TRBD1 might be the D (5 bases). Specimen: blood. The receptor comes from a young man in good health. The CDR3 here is CASSLTGGFTEAFF. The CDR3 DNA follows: TGTGCCAGCAGCCTTACAGGTGGTTTCACTGAAGCTTTCTTT.